The next 18 T cell receptor beta chains were all read from a single sample in a study of vaccination effects on CD4 cells after COVID-19. These receptors' targets are unknown. With the ViraFEST assay, the study expanded antigen-specific CD4+ T cells using viral peptide pools, then sequenced them. Subsequent to a culture period of about ten days, CD4+ T cells were isolated. Previously uninfected by SARS-CoV-2, the vaccine recipients also showed negative nucleocapsid antibodies. The assay was immunoSEQ multiplex PCR, and TCRdb's table has in-frame clones only and misses some. The sample holds under 80,000 clones, around 81% seen once. The material sequenced was CD4+ T cells from PBMCs cultured with SARS-CoV-2 spike peptides, taken before COVID-19 vaccination. Receptor source: a human donor who received a COVID-19 vaccine.

This chain uses TRBV5-1 with TRBJ1-2; perhaps TRBD1 as D (5 bases). Germline lookup yields CDR1 SGHRS and CDR2 YFSETQ. There are 15 residues in the CDR3. Trimming cost V 3 bases and J 3 bases, with 15 bases left between them. The CDR3 bases are TGCGCCAGCAGCTCTGGGGGGGGAAGGGACTATGGCTACACCTTC. It specifies CASSSGGGRDYGYTF.

This chain connects TRBV6-6 to TRBJ2-3; D perhaps matches TRBD2 (6 bases). Deletions cut 4 bases from V and 4 bases from J, with 12 bases between. The CDR3 covers 14 residues. CDR1 is MNHNY, CDR2 SVGAGI, per germline (reference sequence). The CDR3 spells CASSSQGGADTQYF. Here the CDR3 DNA reads TGTGCCAGCAGTTCTCAGGGAGGCGCAGATACGCAGTATTTT.

The chain links TRBV7-2 to TRBJ1-1, with D possibly being TRBD1 (5 bases). In germline, CDR1 is SGHTA, CDR2 FQGNSA. The CDR3 contains 14 residues. V was clipped by 6 bases and J by 2 bases, with 13 bases between them. The CDR3 coding sequence is TGTGCCAGCAGACGGGACCCTCTTAACACTGAAGCTTTCTTT. It is translated as CASRRDPLNTEAFF.

The V gene is TRBV5-6, the J gene TRBJ2-3; D is possibly TRBD1 or TRBD2 (5 bases each). Germline V gene sequence: CDR1 SGHDT, CDR2 YYEEEE. The length of the CDR3 is 13 residues. V was clipped by 0 bases and J by 5 bases, with 7 bases between them. The CDR3 nucleotides read TGTGCCAGCAGCTTGGAGAGGGGAGATACGCAGTATTTT. Translating gives CASSLERGDTQYF.

This clone was seen once. The chain combines TRBV18 with TRBJ1-1; a possible D gene is TRBD1 (6 bases). The CDR3 covers 13 residues. Germline V lookup: CDR1 KGHSH, CDR2 LQKENI. Trimming removed 6 bases from V and 1 base from J, with 9 bases in between. CDR3 coding DNA: TGTGCCAGCTCGGGGGGACAGAACACTGAAGCTTTCTTT. Translated, it gives CASSGGQNTEAFF.

The chain combines TRBV3-1 (or the pseudogene TRBV3-2) with TRBJ1-1; D is perhaps TRBD1 (6 bases). The CDR3 is made up of 13 amino acids. Germline CDR1 is LGHDT and CDR2 is YNNKEL (reference sequence). V was shortened by 4 bases and J by 5 bases, with 11 bases between the two germline ends. The CDR3 sequence is CASSRVGGTEAFF. CDR3 coding DNA: TGTGCCAGCAGCCGGGTAGGGGGGACTGAAGCTTTCTTT.

J is TRBJ1-2 and V is TRBV6-5; TRBD1 aligns across 11 bases. This CDR3 has 14 residues. Germline CDR1 is MNHEY and CDR2 is SVGAGI. Losses at the gene ends were 4 bases for V and 9 bases for J; bases not matched to a gene: 7. The CDR3 loop is CASSSIWTGGRYTF. CDR3 DNA: TGTGCCAGCAGTTCCATTTGGACAGGGGGCCGCTACACCTTC.

This rearrangement joins TRBV18 to TRBJ1-6; 7 nucleotides align to TRBD1. With V trimmed by 6 bases and J by 8 bases, 10 bases remained unmatched. CDR1 and CDR2 (germline): KGHSH, LQKENI. CDR3 length: 15 amino acids. The CDR3 here is CASSTRDSMDSPLHF. The DNA for the CDR3 is TGTGCCAGCTCGACCCGGGACAGTATGGATTCACCCCTCCACTTT. The full variable domain, completed using reference TRBV18 and TRBJ1-6, is NAGVMQNPRHLVRRRGQEARLRCSPMKGHSHVYWYRQLPEEGLKFMVYLQKENIIDESGMPKERFSAEFPKEGPSILRIQQVVRGDSAAYFCASSTRDSMDSPLHFGNGTRLTVT.

The V call is TRBV7-3, the J call TRBJ2-6; weak D call: TRBD2 (5 bases). The CDR3 length is 15 residues. CDR1 SGHTA and CDR2 FQGTGA come from the germline V gene. With 3 bases removed from V and 2 bases from J, the gap between germline ends came to 8 bases. CDR3: CASSFGVPGANVLTF. CDR3 nucleotides: TGTGCCAGCAGCTTCGGGGTGCCTGGGGCCAACGTCCTGACTTTC.

This chain connects TRBV7-3 to TRBJ2-3, with a possible D match to TRBD1 (5 bases). Trimming removed 5 bases from V and 1 base from J, with 13 bases in between. The CDR3 covers 15 residues. The germline CDR1 and CDR2 sequences are SGHTA and FQGTGA. CDR3 protein: CASSLQGTRTDTQYF. The CDR3 bases are TGTGCCAGCAGCCTTCAGGGTACTCGCACAGATACGCAGTATTTT.

The chain is built from TRBV27 and TRBJ2-1; 7 bases agree with TRBD2. Germline CDR1 MNHEY, CDR2 SMNVEV (reference sequence). Losses at the gene ends were 7 bases for V and 4 bases for J; bases not matched to a gene: 10. This CDR3 has 15 amino acids. The CDR3 DNA reads as TGTGCCAGCATTTCTGGCGGGGGAGGGTACAATGAGCAGTTCTTC. As protein: CASISGGGGYNEQFF.

The chain combines TRBV19 with TRBJ1-5, with a possible D match to TRBD1 (5 bases). Germline V CDR1 and CDR2: LNHDA, SQIVND (reference sequence). The CDR3 totals 15 residues. V dropped 6 bases and J dropped 2 bases, with 14 bases sitting between them. The CDR3: CASSPYRGGNQPQHF. The CDR3 region has the DNA TGTGCCAGTAGCCCCTACCGGGGGGGCAATCAGCCCCAGCATTTT.

The chain has TRBV29-1 and TRBJ2-2; D remains unclear. Between the trimmed V and J ends, which lost 3 bases and 5 bases, there was a span of 10 bases. The germline V gene has CDR1 SQVTM and CDR2 ANQGSEA. The CDR3 covers 13 residues. The CDR3 protein is CSVDARSTGELFF. The CDR3 DNA sequence: TGCAGCGTTGACGCCAGGTCGACCGGGGAGCTGTTTTTT.

This clone was seen a handful of times. The CDR3 region has the DNA TGTGCCAGCAGCCAAATAAGGGGTGGGACTGAAGCTTTCTTT. This gives the protein CASSQIRGGTEAFF. V usage is TRBV3-1 (or the pseudogene TRBV3-2) and J usage is TRBJ1-1; possible D gene TRBD1, 5 bases. This CDR3 has 14 residues. With 2 bases removed from V and 5 bases from J, the gap between germline ends came to 12 bases. Germline CDR1 LGHDT, CDR2 YNNKEL (reference sequence).

The chain links TRBV19 to TRBJ1-5; unclear D gene. Germline CDR1 and CDR2: LNHDA and SQIVND (reference sequence). This CDR3 has 14 residues. V dropped 7 bases and J dropped 4 bases, with 14 bases sitting between them. The CDR3 sequence is CASTTPGDNQPQHF. In nucleotides, the CDR3 is TGTGCCAGTACCACACCTGGCGATAATCAGCCCCAGCATTTT.

J is TRBJ1-2 and V is TRBV5-6; TRBD1 matches 8 bases. The germline gives CDR1 SGHDT, CDR2 YYEEEE. This CDR3 region has 16 residues. Germline trimming cut 0 bases from V and 8 bases from J; bases unmatched to any gene: 12. This CDR3 reads CASSLVQGAHPSGYTF. The CDR3 coding sequence is TGTGCCAGCAGCTTGGTCCAGGGGGCGCACCCCTCAGGCTACACCTTC. Using reference TRBV5-6 and TRBJ1-2 for the parts outside the CDR3, the full variable domain is DAGVTQSPTHLIKTRGQQVTLRCSPKSGHDTVSWYQQALGQGPQFIFQYYEEEERQRGNFPDRFSGHQFPNYSSELNVNALLLGDSALYLCASSLVQGAHPSGYTFGSGTRLTVV.

The chain couples TRBV19 to TRBJ2-5, with 9 bases lining up with TRBD1. The CDR3 length is 14 residues. Germline V gives CDR1 LNHDA, CDR2 SQIVND (reference sequence). The ends lost 6 bases at V and 5 bases at J; junction bases unmatched: 7. The CDR3 coding sequence is TGTGCCAGTAGATCCGGGACAGGGAGGGAGACCCAGTACTTC. It encodes CASRSGTGRETQYF.

The chain is built from TRBV5-1 and TRBJ2-3; 8 positions match TRBD1. The CDR3 loop spans 14 amino acids. V shed 5 bases, J shed 5 bases, and the junction held 7 bases outside the gene matches. CDR1 and CDR2 (germline): SGHRS, YFSETQ. CDR3 residues: CASRRQGSGDTQYF. CDR3 coding DNA: TGCGCCAGCAGGCGACAGGGGAGTGGAGATACGCAGTATTTT.